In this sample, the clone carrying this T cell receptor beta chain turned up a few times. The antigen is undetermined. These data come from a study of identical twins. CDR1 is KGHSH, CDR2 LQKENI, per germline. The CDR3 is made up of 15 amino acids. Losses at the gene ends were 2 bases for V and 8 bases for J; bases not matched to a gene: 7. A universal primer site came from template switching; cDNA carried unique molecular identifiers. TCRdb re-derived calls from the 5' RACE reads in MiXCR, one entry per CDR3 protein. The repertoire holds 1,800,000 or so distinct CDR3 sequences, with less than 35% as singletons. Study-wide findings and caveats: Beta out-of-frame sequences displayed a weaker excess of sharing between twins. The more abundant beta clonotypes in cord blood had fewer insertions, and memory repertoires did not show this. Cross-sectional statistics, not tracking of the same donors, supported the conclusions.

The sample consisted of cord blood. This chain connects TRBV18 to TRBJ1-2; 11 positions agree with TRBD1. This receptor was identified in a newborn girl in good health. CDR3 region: CASSPLGQGDRGYTF. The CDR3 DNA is TGTGCCAGCTCACCATTGGGACAGGGGGATCGGGGCTACACCTTC. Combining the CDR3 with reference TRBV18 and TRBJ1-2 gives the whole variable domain NAGVMQNPRHLVRRRGQEARLRCSPMKGHSHVYWYRQLPEEGLKFMVYLQKENIIDESGMPKERFSAEFPKEGPSILRIQQVVRGDSAAYFCASSPLGQGDRGYTFGSGTRLTVV.